This T cell receptor beta chain was profiled in a study of blood T cell repertoires in COVID-19. Turning to the study itself: The origin of the acute and convalescent COVID-19 samples was the United States, Italy and Spain.

Data came from immunoSEQ multiplex PCR; TCRdb stores just in-frame clones and leaves some out. Among about 130,000 clones listed, approximately 82% were seen once. The CDR3 covers 15 residues. The germline V and J ends were trimmed by 2 bases and 5 bases, with 13 bases remaining between them. This receptor was taken from a man aged 60 to 69 with acute or convalescent COVID-19. This sequence joins TRBV6-7 and TRBJ1-5; no definite D call. TRBV6-7 is an ORF for which the function is uncertain. Sequencing was done on a sample of peripheral blood. The CDR3 DNA follows: TGTGCCAGCAGTTACAGGCGGTTTTGGGATCAGCCCCAGCATTTT. Translation: CASSYRRFWDQPQHF.